One sample yielded the 29 T cell receptor beta chains listed below, sequenced in a study of T cell repertoires in cytomegalovirus infection. No antigen is known for these receptors. TCRdb re-called the reads through MiXCR, storing one row per CDR3 protein. Of about 160,000 distinct CDR3 sequences listed, about 20% were seen once; the top ten hold 25%. The material sequenced was CD8+ T cells from cultured PBMCs, taken from culture after CMV antigen stimulation. The receptor set was obtained from a human donor in good health (CMV status not recorded). Some clones in this sample may be carry-over from other donors' samples.

This clonotype has only a few counts. The rearrangement joins TRBV4-1 to TRBJ1-1; D remains ambiguous. V was cut by 2 bases and J by 4 bases, with 8 bases left in between. CDR1 and CDR2 (germline): MGHRA, YSYEKL. The CDR3 has 13 residues. As DNA, the CDR3 is TGCGCCAGCAGCCAATTCGGGAGCACTGAAGCTTTCTTT. As protein: CASSQFGSTEAFF.

This clonotype was counted between two and nine times. This chain links TRBV6-2 or TRBV6-3 with TRBJ1-2; a possible D gene is TRBD1 (6 bases). This CDR3 is built from 13 residues. Germline-derived CDR1 and CDR2 are MNHEY and SVGEGT. V lost 6 bases and J 4 bases, leaving 12 bases between the germline ends. The CDR3 is CASSSGGIYGYTF. The CDR3 DNA reads as TGTGCCAGCAGCAGCGGGGGCATCTATGGCTACACCTTC.

This clonotype was picked up a small number of times. The V gene is TRBV7-2, the J gene TRBJ2-5, with D tentatively TRBD2 (6 bases). Germline-derived CDR1 and CDR2 are SGHTA and FQGNSA. V was clipped by 4 bases and J by 1 base, with 10 bases between them. The CDR3 runs 14 residues. CDR3 region: CASSYGGIQETQYF. In DNA, the CDR3 is TGTGCCAGCAGCTATGGAGGGATCCAAGAGACCCAGTACTTC. The variable domain in full, with the rest retrieved from reference TRBV7-2 and TRBJ2-5, is GAGVSQSPSNKVTEKGKDVELRCDPISGHTALYWYRQSLGQGLEFLIYFQGNSAPDKSGLPSDRFSAERTGGSVSTLTIQRTQQEDSAVYLCASSYGGIQETQYFGPGTRLLVL.

In DNA, the CDR3 is TGCGCCAGCAGCCAAGAGCGGTCCGCTCTGGAAACACCATTATATTTT. Amino acids: CASSQERSALETPLYF. V and J are TRBV4-1 and TRBJ1-3, with D hard to call. This CDR3 comprises 16 residues. The V end lost 0 bases, the J end lost 14 bases, and 23 bases lay between the germline ends. Per germline, CDR1 MGHRA and CDR2 YSYEKL.

The chain uses TRBV7-2 and TRBJ2-7; D unresolved. Trimming stripped 3 bases from V and 3 bases from J, with 18 bases between. The CDR3 loop spans 16 amino acids. Germline V lookup: CDR1 SGHTA, CDR2 FQGNSA. The CDR3 here is CASSFGSRGFLYEQYF. The DNA of the CDR3 is TGTGCCAGCAGCTTTGGCTCAAGAGGCTTTCTCTACGAGCAGTACTTC.

V is TRBV4-3 and J is TRBJ2-3; 11 bases align to TRBD2. This CDR3 contains 17 residues. The J segment lost 2 bases and the V segment lost 0 bases, leaving 4 bases of the junction unmatched. Germline loops: CDR1 LGHNA, CDR2 YSLEER. The CDR3 loop reads CASSQDGLAGTTDTQYF. CDR3 DNA sequence: TGCGCCAGCAGCCAAGATGGACTAGCGGGTACCACAGATACGCAGTATTTT.

This clonotype was detected only a few times. The chain employs TRBV30 and TRBJ1-2, with D unresolved. With 1 base removed from V and 8 bases from J, the gap between germline ends came to 5 bases. Looked up from germline, CDR1 is GTSNPN and CDR2 is SVGIG (reference sequence). The CDR3 extends over 10 amino acids. The CDR3 DNA reads TGTGCCTGGAGTGACTTGGGCTACACCTTC. Protein sequence: CAWSDLGYTF.

The gene calls are TRBV7-9 and TRBJ2-7; 7 bases agree with TRBD1. The germline CDR1 and CDR2 sequences are SEHNR and FQNEAQ (reference sequence). V gave up 5 bases and J gave up 4 bases; unmatched junction bases: 11. This CDR3 is 15 amino acids long. The DNA for the CDR3 is TGTGCCAGCAGCACAGGGGTTGTAGGGAAATACGAGCAGTACTTC. This gives the protein CASSTGVVGKYEQYF.

This clonotype was seen a handful of times. The chain has TRBV7-2 and TRBJ2-7, with 8 positions matching TRBD1. The CDR3 has 12 residues. Unmatched junction bases numbered 5, after V lost 10 bases and J lost 3 bases. Germline V CDR1 and CDR2: SGHTA, FQGNSA. CDR3 sequence (DNA): TGTGCCACCGGACAGGGAATCTACGAGCAGTACTTC. Translated, it gives CATGQGIYEQYF.

V is TRBV20-1 and J is TRBJ2-1; D remains ambiguous. Per the germline V gene, CDR1 is DFQATT and CDR2 is SNEGSKA (reference sequence). Trimming removed 1 base at V and 0 bases at J, with 16 bases between. The CDR3 contains 17 residues. CDR3 DNA sequence: TGCAGTGCTAGAGTCCGTGACCTTTATAGCTCCTACAATGAGCAGTTCTTC. Translation: CSARVRDLYSSYNEQFF.

V and J are TRBV7-8 and TRBJ1-5; D call uncertain. The CDR3 covers 13 residues. V lost 1 base, J lost 6 bases, and 7 bases lay in between. Germline-derived CDR1 and CDR2 are SGHVS and FQNEAQ. The CDR3 here is CASSLGNPQPQHF. In nucleotides, the CDR3 is TGTGCCAGCAGCTTAGGCAATCCTCAGCCCCAGCATTTT.

At least ten counts were recorded for this clonotype. The chain uses TRBV7-2 and TRBJ1-1; D is undetermined. The CDR3 extends over 19 amino acids. V shed 1 base and J shed 0 bases, with 21 bases lying between them. Per germline, CDR1 SGHTA and CDR2 FQGNSA. CDR3: CASSLETRASGPMNTEAFF. As DNA, the CDR3 is TGTGCCAGCAGCTTAGAAACTAGGGCCAGCGGTCCTATGAACACTGAAGCTTTCTTT.

The V and J genes are TRBV27 and TRBJ1-3, with D perhaps matching TRBD1 (5 bases). Germline-derived CDR1 and CDR2 are MNHEY and SMNVEV (reference sequence). The CDR3 has 13 amino acids. V was pared by 4 bases and J by 4 bases, with 8 bases between. CDR3 protein: CASSSGRGNTIYF. CDR3 DNA sequence: TGTGCCAGCAGTTCGGGACGGGGAAACACCATATATTTT.

The V gene is TRBV5-8, the J gene TRBJ2-2; D gene ambiguous. This CDR3 comprises 13 residues. Germline V lookup: CDR1 SGHTS, CDR2 YDEGEE. V was trimmed by 6 bases and J by 5 bases, leaving 11 bases between them. The CDR3 coding sequence is TGTGCCAGCAATGCGCCATGGACCGGGGAGCTGTTTTTT. Its protein is CASNAPWTGELFF.

The rearrangement joins TRBV28 to TRBJ2-7; TRBD1 matches 8 bases. V was pared by 5 bases and J by 1 base, with 10 bases of the junction left unmatched. Germline values: CDR1 MDHEN, CDR2 SYDVKM. The CDR3 extends over 16 amino acids. Here the CDR3 reads CASSPFGQGLSYEQYF. The CDR3 DNA sequence: TGTGCCAGCAGTCCCTTTGGACAGGGTCTTTCCTACGAGCAGTACTTC. The complete variable domain, with remaining parts taken from reference TRBV28 and TRBJ2-7, reads DVKVTQSSRYLVKRTGEKVFLECVQDMDHENMFWYRQDPGLGLRLIYFSYDVKMKEKGDIPEGYSVSREKKERFSLILESASTNQTSMYLCASSPFGQGLSYEQYFGPGTRLTVT.

The chain uses TRBV13 and TRBJ2-3, with TRBD2 matching 13 bases. J gave up 2 bases and V 6 bases, and 8 bases lay outside the gene matches. Germline CDR1 and CDR2: PRHDT and FYEKMQ (reference sequence). The CDR3 extends over 17 amino acids. The DNA for the CDR3 is TGTGCCAGCAGGATAAGGGGGACTAGCGGGGCCACAGATACGCAGTATTTT. Encoded protein: CASRIRGTSGATDTQYF.

V is TRBV27 and J is TRBJ2-7, with no clear D. CDR1 MNHEY and CDR2 SMNVEV come from the germline V gene (reference sequence). V gave up 3 bases and J gave up 1 base, with 7 bases separating them. The CDR3 sequence is 13 residues long. CDR3 DNA: TGTGCCAGCAGTTTCGGGCCTTCCTACGAGCAGTACTTC. This translates into CASSFGPSYEQYF.

V gene TRBV10-3 combines with J gene TRBJ1-2; 8 bases are a match to TRBD1. Trimming cost V 11 bases and J 4 bases; bases outside gene matches: 12. CDR3 size: 14 residues. The germline V gene has CDR1 ENHRY and CDR2 SYGVKD. The CDR3 DNA follows: TGTGCCCTCGGACAGGGAGGGTTTGGCTATGGCTACACCTTC. Translated: CALGQGGFGYGYTF.

There are a few counts of this clonotype. The genes are TRBV2 and TRBJ1-1; no firm D call. CDR3 length: 12 amino acids. Per germline, CDR1 SNHLY and CDR2 FYNNEI. The germline V and J ends were trimmed by 5 bases and 6 bases, with 10 bases remaining between them. CDR3: CASSKEVSEAFF. CDR3 nucleotides: TGTGCCAGCAGTAAGGAGGTCTCTGAAGCTTTCTTT.

The rearrangement uses TRBV27 and TRBJ2-7; D not resolved. The CDR3 length is 13 residues. The V gene lost 4 bases and the J gene lost 0 bases, with 7 bases spanning the gap. The V gene's germline CDR1 is MNHEY and CDR2 SMNVEV (reference sequence). The CDR3 bases are TGTGCCAGCAGTTGGTCGGCCTCCTACGAGCAGTACTTC. Protein sequence: CASSWSASYEQYF.

The chain has TRBV7-6 and TRBJ2-6, with TRBD2 as a possible D gene (6 bases). This CDR3 comprises 13 residues. Germline V lookup: CDR1 SGHVS, CDR2 FNYEAQ. The V gene lost 2 bases and the J gene lost 12 bases, with 11 bases spanning the gap. In DNA, the CDR3 is TGTGCCAGCAGCTTAAGCGGGCGTAGCGTCCTGACTTTC. Translating it yields CASSLSGRSVLTF.

In this sample, this clonotype turned up a few times. The CDR3 spells CASSFTRTEQFF. As DNA, the CDR3 is TGTGCCAGCAGCTTTACACGTACCGAGCAGTTCTTC. The J gene is TRBJ2-1, the V gene TRBV7-2; no definite D call. The CDR3 totals 12 residues. The V gene's germline CDR1 is SGHTA and CDR2 FQGNSA. V lost 3 bases, J lost 10 bases, and 10 bases lay in between.

The chain couples TRBV29-1 to TRBJ1-5; 9 nucleotides line up with TRBD1. The V gene end was trimmed by 6 bases and the J gene end by 2 bases; junction bases not matched to a gene: 2. CDR3 length equals 13 residues. Germline CDR1 SQVTM, CDR2 ANQGSEA. This chain's CDR3 is CSVGQGGNQPQHF. The CDR3 DNA reads as TGCAGCGTGGGACAGGGAGGCAATCAGCCCCAGCATTTT.

CDR3 nucleotide sequence: TGTGCCAGCAGTTCCAAAGCGGAAGGGTACCCCGGAAACACCATATATTTT. Its protein is CASSSKAEGYPGNTIYF. V gene TRBV7-6 combines with J gene TRBJ1-3; D not resolved. Germline V gives CDR1 SGHVS, CDR2 FNYEAQ. V was cut by 6 bases and J by 4 bases, with 22 bases left in between. The length of the CDR3 is 17 residues.

The V and J genes are TRBV7-9 and TRBJ2-7; D gene ambiguous. CDR1 and CDR2 (germline): SEHNR, FQNEAQ (reference sequence). V was clipped by 4 bases and J by 2 bases, with 9 bases between them. CDR3 length: 13 amino acids. The CDR3 spells CASSSEVPYEQYF. CDR3 nucleotide sequence: TGTGCCAGCAGCTCAGAGGTTCCCTACGAGCAGTACTTC.

In DNA, the CDR3 is TGTGCCAGCAGCTTACTGGGCTTCGGCACAGATACGCAGTATTTT. Its translation is CASSLLGFGTDTQYF. The rearrangement links TRBV7-6 to TRBJ2-3; D is unresolved. The CDR3 covers 15 residues. Germline CDR1 is SGHVS and CDR2 is FNYEAQ. V dropped 2 bases and J dropped 1 base, with 10 bases sitting between them.

The V call is TRBV9, the J call TRBJ2-6; TRBD2 aligns across 8 bases. Germline CDR1 and CDR2: SGDLS and YYNGEE. The CDR3 covers 18 residues. V shed 6 bases, J shed 1 base, and the junction held 12 bases outside the gene matches. CDR3 sequence: CASTTGRGAVSGANVLTF. Written as DNA, the CDR3 is TGTGCCAGCACCACTGGGCGGGGGGCAGTTTCTGGGGCCAACGTCCTGACTTTC. Based on the CDR3 plus reference TRBV9 and TRBJ2-6, the full variable domain is DSGVTQTPKHLITATGQRVTLRCSPRSGDLSVYWYQQSLDQGLQFLIQYYNGEERAKGNILERFSAQQFPDLHSELNLSSLELGDSALYFCASTTGRGAVSGANVLTFGAGSRLTVL.

This chain connects TRBV6-2 or TRBV6-3 to TRBJ1-1; D gene uncertain. The CDR3 runs 15 residues. Trimming removed 6 bases from V and 0 bases from J, with 14 bases in between. From germline, CDR1 is MNHEY and CDR2 SVGEGT. CDR3 amino acids: CASSPLMLLNTEAFF. The CDR3 DNA is TGTGCCAGCAGCCCCCTAATGCTACTGAACACTGAAGCTTTCTTT.

Notes on this clonotype: Sequence at one end of the junction differs from germline and may be a read error. J is TRBJ2-7 and V is TRBV7-8, with D unclear. In germline, CDR1 is SGHVS, CDR2 FQNEAQ. The CDR3 covers 12 residues. The CDR3 bases are TGTGCCCGCAGCTTATGTGGTTGGGAGCAGTACTTC. This codes for CARSLCGWEQYF.